This is a list of T cell receptor beta chains from one sample in a study of CD8 T cells in Susac syndrome. TCRdb re-derived calls from the immunoSEQ multiplex PCR reads in MiXCR, one entry per CDR3 protein. Here the sample spans under 200,000 distinct CDR3 sequences, approximately 94% being singletons. Material for sequencing was CD4+ T cells from PBMCs. The source of these receptors is a human donor with Susac syndrome. CDR3s leave out the opening cysteine and the closing phenylalanine or tryptophan.

cdr3_aa	v_call	j_call
ASSFPSGGNHGELF	TRBV12-3/TRBV12-4	TRBJ2-2
ASSPRVQGGPYEQY	TRBV5-4	TRBJ2-7
ASSRNRGLAKNIQY	TRBV7-2	TRBJ2-4
AWSATFTDTQY	TRBV30	TRBJ2-3
SARDRPGTMAGNTIY	TRBV20-1	TRBJ1-3
ASSLVAAKETQY	TRBV7-6	TRBJ2-5
ARTSSGGTQETQY	TRBV30	TRBJ2-5
ASSPPGDIREQY	TRBV6-6	TRBJ2-7
AGSWSEGYNEQF	TRBV2	TRBJ2-1
ASSQGYGEQF	TRBV19	TRBJ2-1
SARLPGANTEAF	TRBV20-1	TRBJ1-1
SANPEYQETQY	TRBV20-1	TRBJ2-5
ASSYSTTPLVGEQY	TRBV6-5	TRBJ2-7
ASSLEEVFGANVLT	TRBV5-1	TRBJ2-6
AWSRGQRLQETQY	TRBV30	TRBJ2-5
ASSQASTYTGELF	TRBV4-2	TRBJ2-2
ASSPGTGSSQPQH	TRBV18	TRBJ1-5
ASSSSSGRQETQY	TRBV5-1	TRBJ2-5
ASSQEPGQAGYEQY	TRBV14	TRBJ2-7
ATSEQTPDTQY	TRBV24-1	TRBJ2-3
ASSVDRLDTQY	TRBV2	TRBJ2-3
ASRPNPFDRGNQETQY	TRBV28	TRBJ2-5
SVVGTSGGIRTDTQY	TRBV29-1	TRBJ2-3
SAPITGYEQF	TRBV20-1	TRBJ2-1
ASSVASPGLGNEQF	TRBV9	TRBJ2-1
ASSPLRPSRTGGGGELF	TRBV7-7	TRBJ2-2
ASSRQINYGYT	TRBV27	TRBJ1-2
SARDLAGIYEQY	TRBV20-1	TRBJ2-7
ASGSSGVPYEQY	TRBV3-1	TRBJ2-7
SAGEQGTDTQY	TRBV20-1	TRBJ2-3
ASSPQGSVTEAF	TRBV5-1	TRBJ1-1
ASSSGTGGITNSPLH	TRBV27	TRBJ1-6
ASSFNGLVGEKLF	TRBV3-1	TRBJ1-4
ASTMGAGTGVETQY	TRBV19	TRBJ2-5
ASSERGYTDTQY	TRBV11-2	TRBJ2-3
SAPPAMGSQETQY	TRBV20-1	TRBJ2-5
ASSQAGLPYEQY	TRBV3-1	TRBJ2-7
ASSATGGLPPGQY	TRBV6-2/TRBV6-3	TRBJ2-7
SVEEGQGNEKLF	TRBV29-1	TRBJ1-4
ASRPRSGNTEAF	TRBV27	TRBJ1-1
SVRTDYSGNTIY	TRBV29-1	TRBJ1-3
ASSLAAGGNFEQF	TRBV7-6	TRBJ2-1
ASSQERDEKLF	TRBV3-1	TRBJ1-4
ASSPIGQGVDTIY	TRBV12-3/TRBV12-4	TRBJ1-3
SAREVGDGKNIQY	TRBV20-1	TRBJ2-4
ASSAGTANNQPQH	TRBV5-1	TRBJ1-5
ASSQVGGSYNEQF	TRBV4-2	TRBJ2-1
AISESNGRVSEQY	TRBV10-3	TRBJ2-7
AWTTGYGYT	TRBV30	TRBJ1-2
SATDRVVEQY	TRBV20-1	TRBJ2-7
ASSLEGAGYGYT	TRBV5-1	TRBJ1-2
ASSSGSSDQPQH	TRBV5-1	TRBJ1-5
ASSPRTPRDTQY	TRBV9	TRBJ2-3
ASSFTGGRNIQY	TRBV28	TRBJ2-4
ASSLQGAYNEQF	TRBV6-5	TRBJ2-1
ASSQEGSPGGPPDTQY	TRBV4-2	TRBJ2-3
SASGTSGGSKNIQY	TRBV20-1	TRBJ2-4
ASSWAGGTPEQY	TRBV7-2	TRBJ2-7
ASSPAGPVSYEQY	TRBV7-2	TRBJ2-7